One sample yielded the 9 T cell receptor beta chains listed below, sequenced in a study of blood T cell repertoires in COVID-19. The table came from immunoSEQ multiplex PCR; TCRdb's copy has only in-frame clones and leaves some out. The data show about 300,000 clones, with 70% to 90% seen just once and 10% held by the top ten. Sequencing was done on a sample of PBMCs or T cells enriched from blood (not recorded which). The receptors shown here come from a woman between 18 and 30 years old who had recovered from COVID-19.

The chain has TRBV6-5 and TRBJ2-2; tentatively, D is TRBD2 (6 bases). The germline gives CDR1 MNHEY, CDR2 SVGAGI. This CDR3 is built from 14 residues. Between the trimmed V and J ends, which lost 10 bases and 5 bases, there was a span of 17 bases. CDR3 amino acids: CATNPTSSTGELFF. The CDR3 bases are TGTGCCACCAATCCCACTAGCTCGACCGGGGAGCTGTTTTTT.

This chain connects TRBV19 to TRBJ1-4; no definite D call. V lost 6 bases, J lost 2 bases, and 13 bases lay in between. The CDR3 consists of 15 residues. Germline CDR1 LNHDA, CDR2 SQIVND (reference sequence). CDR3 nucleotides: TGTGCCAGTAGGCGTTCGGCGGAGACTAATGAAAAACTGTTTTTT. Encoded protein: CASRRSAETNEKLFF.

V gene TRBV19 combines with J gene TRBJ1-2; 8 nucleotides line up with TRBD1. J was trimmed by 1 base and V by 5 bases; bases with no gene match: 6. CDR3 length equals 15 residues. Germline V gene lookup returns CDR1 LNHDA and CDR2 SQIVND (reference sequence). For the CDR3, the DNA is TGTGCCAGTAGTCCCTACGGACAGGGTAACTATGGCTACACCTTC. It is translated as CASSPYGQGNYGYTF.

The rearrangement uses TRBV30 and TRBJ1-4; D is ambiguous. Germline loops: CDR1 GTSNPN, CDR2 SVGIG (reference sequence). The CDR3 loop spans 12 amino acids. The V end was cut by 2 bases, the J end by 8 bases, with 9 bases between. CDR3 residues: CAWSPRPEKLFF. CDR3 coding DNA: TGTGCCTGGAGTCCCAGGCCGGAAAAACTGTTTTTT.

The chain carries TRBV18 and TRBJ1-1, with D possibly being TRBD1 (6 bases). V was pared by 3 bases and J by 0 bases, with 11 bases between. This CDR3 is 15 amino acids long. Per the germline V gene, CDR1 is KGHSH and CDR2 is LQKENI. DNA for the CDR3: TGTGCCAGCTCACCCGCGGGGGCGTTGAACACTGAAGCTTTCTTT. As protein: CASSPAGALNTEAFF.

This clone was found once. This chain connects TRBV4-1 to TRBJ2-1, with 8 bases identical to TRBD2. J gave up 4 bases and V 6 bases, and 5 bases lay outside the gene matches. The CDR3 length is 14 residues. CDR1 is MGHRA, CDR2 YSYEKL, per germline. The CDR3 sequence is CASRRRGDYNEQFF. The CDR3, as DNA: TGCGCCAGCAGAAGGCGGGGGGATTACAATGAGCAGTTCTTC.

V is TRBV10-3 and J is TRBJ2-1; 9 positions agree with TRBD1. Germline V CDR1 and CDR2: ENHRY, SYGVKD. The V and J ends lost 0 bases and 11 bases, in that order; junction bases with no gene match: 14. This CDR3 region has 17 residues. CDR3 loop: CAISESWGTGRRNKQFF. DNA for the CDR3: TGTGCCATCAGTGAGTCTTGGGGGACAGGGAGGAGGAATAAGCAGTTCTTC.

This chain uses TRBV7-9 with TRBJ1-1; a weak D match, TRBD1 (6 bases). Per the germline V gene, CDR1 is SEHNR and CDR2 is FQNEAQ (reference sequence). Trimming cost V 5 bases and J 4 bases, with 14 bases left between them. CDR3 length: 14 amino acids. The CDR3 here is CASSLDQGGTEAFF. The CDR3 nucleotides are TGTGCCAGCAGCCTAGACCAAGGGGGCACTGAAGCTTTCTTT. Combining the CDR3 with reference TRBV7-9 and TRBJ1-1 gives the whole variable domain DTGVSQNPRHKITKRGQNVTFRCDPISEHNRLYWYRQTLGQGPEFLTYFQNEAQLEKSRLLSDRFSAERPKGSFSTLEIQRTEQGDSAMYLCASSLDQGGTEAFFGQGTRLTVV.

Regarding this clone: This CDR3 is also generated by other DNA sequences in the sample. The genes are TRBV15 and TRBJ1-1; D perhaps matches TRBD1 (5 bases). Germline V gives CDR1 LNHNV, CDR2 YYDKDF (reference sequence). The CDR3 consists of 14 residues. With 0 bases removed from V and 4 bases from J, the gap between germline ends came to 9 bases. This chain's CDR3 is CATSRDRGSTEAFF. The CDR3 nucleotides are TGTGCCACCAGCAGAGATAGGGGTTCCACTGAAGCTTTCTTT. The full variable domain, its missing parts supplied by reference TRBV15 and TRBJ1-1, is DAMVIQNPRYQVTQFGKPVTLSCSQTLNHNVMYWYQQKSSQAPKLLFHYYDKDFNNEADTPDNFQSRRPNTSFCFLDIRSPGLGDTAMYLCATSRDRGSTEAFFGQGTRLTVV.